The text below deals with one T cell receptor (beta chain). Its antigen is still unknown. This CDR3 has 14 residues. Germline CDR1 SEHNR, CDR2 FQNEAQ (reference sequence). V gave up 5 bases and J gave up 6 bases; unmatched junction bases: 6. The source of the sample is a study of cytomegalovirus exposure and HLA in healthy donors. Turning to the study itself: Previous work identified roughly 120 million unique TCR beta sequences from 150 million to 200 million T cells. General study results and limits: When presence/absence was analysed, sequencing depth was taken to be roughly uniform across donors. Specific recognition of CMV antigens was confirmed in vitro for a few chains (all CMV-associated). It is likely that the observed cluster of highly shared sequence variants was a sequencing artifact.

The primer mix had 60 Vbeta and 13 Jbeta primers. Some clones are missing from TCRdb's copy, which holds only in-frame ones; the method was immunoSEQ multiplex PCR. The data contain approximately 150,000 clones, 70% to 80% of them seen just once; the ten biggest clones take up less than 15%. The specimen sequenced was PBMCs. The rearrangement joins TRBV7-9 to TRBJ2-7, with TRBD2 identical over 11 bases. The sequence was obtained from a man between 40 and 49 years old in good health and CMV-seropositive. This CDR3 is CASSPRGTSGEQYF. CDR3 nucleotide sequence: TGTGCCAGCAGCCCCCGGGGGACTAGCGGCGAGCAGTACTTC.